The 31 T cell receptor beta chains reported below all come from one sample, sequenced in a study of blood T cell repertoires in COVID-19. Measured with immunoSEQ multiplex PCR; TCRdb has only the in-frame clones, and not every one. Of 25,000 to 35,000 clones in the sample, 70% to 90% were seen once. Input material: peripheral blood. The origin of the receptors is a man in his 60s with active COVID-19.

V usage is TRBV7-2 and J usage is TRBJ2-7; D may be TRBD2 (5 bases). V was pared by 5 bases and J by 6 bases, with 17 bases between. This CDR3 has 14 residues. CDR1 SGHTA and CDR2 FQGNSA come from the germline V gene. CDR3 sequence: CASSLDTHRGEQYF. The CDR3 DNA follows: TGTGCCAGCAGCCTAGACACCCACCGGGGCGAGCAGTACTTC.

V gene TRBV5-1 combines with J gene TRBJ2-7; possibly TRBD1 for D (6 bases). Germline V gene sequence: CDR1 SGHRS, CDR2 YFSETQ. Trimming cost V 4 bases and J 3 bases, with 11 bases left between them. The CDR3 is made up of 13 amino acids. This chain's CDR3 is CASSPGVGYEQYF. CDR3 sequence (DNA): TGCGCCAGCAGCCCAGGGGTTGGCTACGAGCAGTACTTC.

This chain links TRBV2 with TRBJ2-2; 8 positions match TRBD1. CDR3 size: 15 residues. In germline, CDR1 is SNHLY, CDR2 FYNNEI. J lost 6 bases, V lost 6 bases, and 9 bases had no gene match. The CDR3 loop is CASRLTGAEAGELFF. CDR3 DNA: TGTGCCAGCAGGCTGACAGGGGCTGAGGCCGGGGAGCTGTTTTTT.

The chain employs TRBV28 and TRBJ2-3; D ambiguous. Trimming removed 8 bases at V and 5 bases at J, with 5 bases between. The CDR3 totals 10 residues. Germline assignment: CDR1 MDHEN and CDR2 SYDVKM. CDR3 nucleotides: TGTGCCAGCGGGCGAGATACGCAGTATTTT. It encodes CASGRDTQYF.

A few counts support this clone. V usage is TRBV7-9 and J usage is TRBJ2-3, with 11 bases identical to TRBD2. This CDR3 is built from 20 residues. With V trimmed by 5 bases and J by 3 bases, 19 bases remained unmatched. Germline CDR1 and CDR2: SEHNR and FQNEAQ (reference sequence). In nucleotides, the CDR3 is TGTGCCAGCAGCAAACGACCGGGACAGCAGACTAGCGGGATAACAGATACGCAGTATTTT. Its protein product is CASSKRPGQQTSGITDTQYF.

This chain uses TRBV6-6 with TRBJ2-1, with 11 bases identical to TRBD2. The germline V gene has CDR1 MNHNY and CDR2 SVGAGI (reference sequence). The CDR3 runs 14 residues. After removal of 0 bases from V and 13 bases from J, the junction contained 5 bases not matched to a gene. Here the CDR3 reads CASSYSKTSGSQFF. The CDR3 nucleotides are TGTGCCAGCAGTTACTCAAAAACTAGCGGGAGTCAGTTCTTC.

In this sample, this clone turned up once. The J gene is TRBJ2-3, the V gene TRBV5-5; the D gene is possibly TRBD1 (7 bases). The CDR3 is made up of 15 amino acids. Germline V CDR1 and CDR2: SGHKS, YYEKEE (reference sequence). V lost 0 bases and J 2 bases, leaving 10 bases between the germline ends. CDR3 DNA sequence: TGTGCCAGCAGCTTGGGACAGGGACTCACAGATACGCAGTATTTT. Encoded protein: CASSLGQGLTDTQYF.

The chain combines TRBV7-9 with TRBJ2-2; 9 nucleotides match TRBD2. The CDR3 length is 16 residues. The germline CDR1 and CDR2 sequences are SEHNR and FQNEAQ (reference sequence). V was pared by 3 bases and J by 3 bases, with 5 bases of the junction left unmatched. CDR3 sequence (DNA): TGTGCCAGCAGCTTCCTAGCGGGAACGGACACCGGGGAGCTGTTTTTT. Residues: CASSFLAGTDTGELFF. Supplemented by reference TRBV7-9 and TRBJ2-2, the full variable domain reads DTGVSQNPRHKITKRGQNVTFRCDPISEHNRLYWYRQTLGQGPEFLTYFQNEAQLEKSRLLSDRFSAERPKGSFSTLEIQRTEQGDSAMYLCASSFLAGTDTGELFFGEGSRLTVL.

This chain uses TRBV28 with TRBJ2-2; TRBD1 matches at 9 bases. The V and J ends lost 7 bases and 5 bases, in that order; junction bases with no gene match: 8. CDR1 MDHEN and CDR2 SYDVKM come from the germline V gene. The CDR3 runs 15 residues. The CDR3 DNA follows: TGTGCCAGCACCTCGGGGGACAGGGATACCGGGGAGCTGTTTTTT. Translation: CASTSGDRDTGELFF.

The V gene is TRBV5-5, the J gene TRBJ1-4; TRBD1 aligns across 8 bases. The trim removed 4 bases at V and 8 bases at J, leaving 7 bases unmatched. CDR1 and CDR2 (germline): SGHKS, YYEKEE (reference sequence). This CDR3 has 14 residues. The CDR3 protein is CASSGRGQIEKLFF. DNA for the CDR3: TGTGCCAGCAGCGGCAGGGGGCAGATCGAAAAACTGTTTTTT.

The DNA of the CDR3 is TGTGCCAGCAGTGATCCCGACAGGGCTGGAAACACCATATATTTT. It codes for CASSDPDRAGNTIYF. The chain is built from TRBV6-1 and TRBJ1-3; TRBD1 agrees at 7 bases. Germline values: CDR1 MNHNS, CDR2 SASEGT. The trim removed 3 bases at V and 2 bases at J, leaving 4 bases unmatched. The CDR3 loop spans 15 amino acids.

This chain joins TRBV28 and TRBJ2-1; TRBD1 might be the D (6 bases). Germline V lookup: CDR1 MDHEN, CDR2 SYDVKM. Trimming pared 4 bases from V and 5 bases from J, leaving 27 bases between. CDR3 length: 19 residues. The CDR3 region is CASSSFVQGVEAGHNEQFF. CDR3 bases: TGTGCCAGCAGTTCGTTTGTACAGGGCGTTGAGGCGGGCCACAATGAGCAGTTCTTC.

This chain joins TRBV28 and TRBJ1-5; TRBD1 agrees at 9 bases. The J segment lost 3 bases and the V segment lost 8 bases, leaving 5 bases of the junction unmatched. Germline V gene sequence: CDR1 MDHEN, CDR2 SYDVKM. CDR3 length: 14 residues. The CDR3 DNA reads TGTGCCAGCGGGACAGGGTATGTCAATCAGCCCCAGCATTTT. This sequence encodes CASGTGYVNQPQHF.

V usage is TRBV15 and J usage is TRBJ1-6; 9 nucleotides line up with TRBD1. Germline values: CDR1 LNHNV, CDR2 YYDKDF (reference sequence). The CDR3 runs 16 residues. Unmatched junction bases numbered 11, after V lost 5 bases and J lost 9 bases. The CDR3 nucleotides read TGTGCCACCAGCCGCGAACAGGGGGCCGGACGTTCACCCCTCCACTTT. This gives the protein CATSREQGAGRSPLHF.

The CDR3 loop is CASSFPDGQNTEAFF. CDR3 DNA: TGTGCCAGCAGCTTCCCGGACGGACAGAACACTGAAGCTTTCTTT. V and J are TRBV11-2 and TRBJ1-1; possibly TRBD1 for D (5 bases). CDR3 length: 15 residues. Germline CDR1 reads SGHAT; CDR2 reads FQNNGV. V was clipped by 3 bases and J by 1 base, with 12 bases between them.

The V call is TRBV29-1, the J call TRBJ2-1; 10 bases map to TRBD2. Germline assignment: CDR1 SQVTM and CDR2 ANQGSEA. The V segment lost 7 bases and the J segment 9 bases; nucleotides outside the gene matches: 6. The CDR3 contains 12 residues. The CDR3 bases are TGCAGCGCCGAGCGGGAGGGCCTTGAGCAGTTCTTC. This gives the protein CSAEREGLEQFF.

The CDR3 region has the DNA TGTGCCAGCCAGGGGAACACCGGGGAGCTGTTTTTT. This codes for CASQGNTGELFF. J is TRBJ2-2 and V is TRBV11-3; a weak D match, TRBD1 (5 bases). This CDR3 has 12 amino acids. The germline V gene encodes CDR1 SGHNT and CDR2 YENEEA. V was cut by 8 bases and J by 1 base, with 5 bases left in between.

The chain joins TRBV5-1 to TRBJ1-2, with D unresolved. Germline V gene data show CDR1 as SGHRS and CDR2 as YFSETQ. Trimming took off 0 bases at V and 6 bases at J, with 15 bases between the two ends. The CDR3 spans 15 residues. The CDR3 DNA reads TGCGCCAGCAGCTTGGTTTCGGGGAACAACAATGGCTACACCTTC. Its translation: CASSLVSGNNNGYTF. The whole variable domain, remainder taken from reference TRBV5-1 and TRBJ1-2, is KAGVTQTPRYLIKTRGQQVTLSCSPISGHRSVSWYQQTPGQGLQFLFEYFSETQRNKGNFPGRFSGRQFSNSRSEMNVSTLELGDSALYLCASSLVSGNNNGYTFGSGTRLTVV.

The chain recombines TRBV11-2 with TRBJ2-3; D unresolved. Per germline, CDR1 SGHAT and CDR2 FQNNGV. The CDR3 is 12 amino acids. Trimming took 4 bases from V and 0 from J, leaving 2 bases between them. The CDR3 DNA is TGTGCCAGCAGCTCTAGCACAGATACGCAGTATTTT. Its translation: CASSSSTDTQYF.

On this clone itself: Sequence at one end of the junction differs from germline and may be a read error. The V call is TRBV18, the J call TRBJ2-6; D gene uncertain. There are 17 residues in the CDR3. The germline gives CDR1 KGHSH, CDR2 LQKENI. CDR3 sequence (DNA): TGTGCCAGCTCGCCACTGATAAAGAGCTCTGGGGCCAACGTCCTGACTTTC. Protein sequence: CASSPLIKSSGANVLTF.

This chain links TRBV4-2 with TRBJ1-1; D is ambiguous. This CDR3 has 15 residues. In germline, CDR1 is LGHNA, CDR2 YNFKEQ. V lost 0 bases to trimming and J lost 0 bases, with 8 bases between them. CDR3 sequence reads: CASSQDLLVNTEAFF. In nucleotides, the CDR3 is TGTGCCAGCAGCCAAGATCTCCTAGTGAACACTGAAGCTTTCTTT.

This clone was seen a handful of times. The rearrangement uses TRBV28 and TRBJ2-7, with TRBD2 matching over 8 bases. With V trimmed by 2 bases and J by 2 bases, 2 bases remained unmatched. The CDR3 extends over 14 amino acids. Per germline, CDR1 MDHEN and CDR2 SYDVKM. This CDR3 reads CASSLAGGPYEQYF. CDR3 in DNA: TGTGCCAGCAGTTTAGCGGGGGGTCCCTACGAGCAGTACTTC.

The CDR3 region is CASSSNRGHTEAFF. The DNA of the CDR3 is TGCGCCAGCAGCTCCAACAGGGGCCATACTGAAGCTTTCTTT. The chain recombines TRBV5-1 with TRBJ1-1, with 7 bases fitting TRBD1. The CDR3 loop spans 14 amino acids. After removal of 3 bases from V and 5 bases from J, the junction contained 7 bases not matched to a gene. The germline V gene encodes CDR1 SGHRS and CDR2 YFSETQ.

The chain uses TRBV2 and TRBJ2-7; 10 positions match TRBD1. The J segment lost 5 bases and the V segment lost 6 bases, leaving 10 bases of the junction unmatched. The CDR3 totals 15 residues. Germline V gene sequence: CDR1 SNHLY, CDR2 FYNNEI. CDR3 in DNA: TGTGCCAGCAGCCACCCGGGACAGGGGTCGGACGAGCAGTACTTC. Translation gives CASSHPGQGSDEQYF.

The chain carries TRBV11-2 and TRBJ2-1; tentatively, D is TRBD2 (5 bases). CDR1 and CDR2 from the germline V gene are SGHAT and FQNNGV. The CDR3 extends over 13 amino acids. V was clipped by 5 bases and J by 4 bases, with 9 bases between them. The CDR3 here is CASSPTTYNEQFF. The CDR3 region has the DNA TGTGCCAGCAGCCCGACTACTTACAATGAGCAGTTCTTC.

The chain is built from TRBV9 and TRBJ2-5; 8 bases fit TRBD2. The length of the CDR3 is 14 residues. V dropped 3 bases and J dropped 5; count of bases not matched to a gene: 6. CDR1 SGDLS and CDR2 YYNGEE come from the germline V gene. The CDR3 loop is CASSGRLAKETQYF. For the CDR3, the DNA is TGTGCCAGCAGCGGGCGACTAGCGAAGGAGACCCAGTACTTC.

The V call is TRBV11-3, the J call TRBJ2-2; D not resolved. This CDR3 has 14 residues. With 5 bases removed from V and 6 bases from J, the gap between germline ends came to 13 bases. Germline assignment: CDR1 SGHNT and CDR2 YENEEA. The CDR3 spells CASSHLGSAGELFF. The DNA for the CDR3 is TGTGCCAGCAGCCATCTCGGGTCTGCCGGGGAGCTGTTTTTT. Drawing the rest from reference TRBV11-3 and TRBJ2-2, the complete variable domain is EAGVVQSPRYKIIEKKQPVAFWCNPISGHNTLYWYLQNLGQGPELLIRYENEEAVDDSQLPKDRFSAERLKGVDSTLKIQPAELGDSAVYLCASSHLGSAGELFFGEGSRLTVL.

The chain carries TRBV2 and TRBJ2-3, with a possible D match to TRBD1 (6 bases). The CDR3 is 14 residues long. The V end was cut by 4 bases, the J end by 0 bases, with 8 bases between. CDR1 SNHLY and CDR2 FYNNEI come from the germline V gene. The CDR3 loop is CASSGGPSTDTQYF. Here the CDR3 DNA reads TGTGCCAGCAGTGGGGGGCCTAGCACAGATACGCAGTATTTT.

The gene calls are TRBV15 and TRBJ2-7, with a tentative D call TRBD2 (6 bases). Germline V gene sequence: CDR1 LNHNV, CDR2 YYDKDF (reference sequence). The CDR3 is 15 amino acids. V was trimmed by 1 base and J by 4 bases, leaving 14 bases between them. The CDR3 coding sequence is TGTGCCACCAGCAGAGGAGGGACTGGATCATACGAGCAGTACTTC. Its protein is CATSRGGTGSYEQYF.

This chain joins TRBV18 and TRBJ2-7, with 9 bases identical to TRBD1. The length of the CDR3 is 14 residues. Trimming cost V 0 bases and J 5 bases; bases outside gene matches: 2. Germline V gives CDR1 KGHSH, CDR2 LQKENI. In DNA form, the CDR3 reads TGTGCCAGCTCACCACCGTGGGACAGGGACGAGCAGTACTTC. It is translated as CASSPPWDRDEQYF.

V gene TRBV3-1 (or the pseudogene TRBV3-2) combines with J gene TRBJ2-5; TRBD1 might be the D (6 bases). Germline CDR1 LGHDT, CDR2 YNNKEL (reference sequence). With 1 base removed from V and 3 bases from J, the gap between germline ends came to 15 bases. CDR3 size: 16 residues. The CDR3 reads CASSQVRLGAKETQYF. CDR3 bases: TGTGCCAGCAGCCAAGTTCGTCTGGGGGCAAAAGAGACCCAGTACTTC.